Below, one T cell receptor beta chain is given with its context. No antigen is known for it. Reverse transcription of all isolated RNA meant that expressed TCRB transcripts were sequenced. Clones were sequenced by immunoSEQ multiplex PCR, and TCRdb holds only the in-frame ones, with some missing. The repertoire holds 310,000 or so clones, 9.3% seen once, with about 1% in the top ten. The sample originates from a study of beta chain features in type 1 diabetes. CD45RO/CCR7/CD25/CD127/CD95/CD27 staining was used to isolate CD4+ naive, central memory, regulatory and stem cell-like memory cells by sorting. Trimming left V 1 base short and J 6 bases short, with 13 bases between. Germline CDR1 is SGHVS and CDR2 is FNYEAQ. The CDR3 runs to 14 residues. Study outcomes and limitations: Compared to healthy donors, patients appeared to have naive, central memory and Treg TCRB repertoires that were more alike. TCRB CDR3 length was moderately but significantly reduced in all four CD4+ subsets of Type 1 diabetes patients.

This chain joins TRBV7-6 and TRBJ2-7; D might be TRBD1 (5 bases). The sequence came from a man younger than 40 with type 1 diabetes. Sequences were obtained from central memory CD4+ T cells from blood. The CDR3 coding sequence is TGTGCCAGCAGCTTAGAAGTCAGGGTGGGCGAGCAGTACTTC. Translation: CASSLEVRVGEQYF.